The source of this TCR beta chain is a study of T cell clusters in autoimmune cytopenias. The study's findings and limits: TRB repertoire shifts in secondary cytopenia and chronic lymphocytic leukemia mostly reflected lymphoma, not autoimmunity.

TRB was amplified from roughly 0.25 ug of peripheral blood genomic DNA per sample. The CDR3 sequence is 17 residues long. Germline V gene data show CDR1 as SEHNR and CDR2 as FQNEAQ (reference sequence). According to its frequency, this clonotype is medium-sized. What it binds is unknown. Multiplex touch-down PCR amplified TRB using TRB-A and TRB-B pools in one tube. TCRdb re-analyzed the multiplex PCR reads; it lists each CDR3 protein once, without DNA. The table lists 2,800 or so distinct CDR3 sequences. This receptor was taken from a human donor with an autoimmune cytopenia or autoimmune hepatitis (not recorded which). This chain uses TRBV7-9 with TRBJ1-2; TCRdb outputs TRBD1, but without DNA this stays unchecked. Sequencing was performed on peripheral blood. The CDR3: CASSTRGTGATNYGYTF.